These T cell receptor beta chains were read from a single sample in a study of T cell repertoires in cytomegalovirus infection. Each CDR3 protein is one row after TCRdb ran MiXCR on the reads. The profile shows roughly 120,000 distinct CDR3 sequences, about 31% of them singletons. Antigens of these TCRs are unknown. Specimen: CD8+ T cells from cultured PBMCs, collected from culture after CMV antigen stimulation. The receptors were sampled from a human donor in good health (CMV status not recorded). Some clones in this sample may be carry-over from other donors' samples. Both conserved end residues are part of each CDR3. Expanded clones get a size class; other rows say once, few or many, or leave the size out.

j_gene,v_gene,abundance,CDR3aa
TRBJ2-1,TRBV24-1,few,CATSDVSRDIHNEQFF
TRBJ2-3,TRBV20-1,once,CSARDPGVSTDTQYF
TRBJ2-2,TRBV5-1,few,CASSSRTSGVAGTGELFF
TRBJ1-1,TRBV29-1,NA,CSVEGSTANTEAFF
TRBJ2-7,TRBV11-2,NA,CASSPLEGGSYEQYF
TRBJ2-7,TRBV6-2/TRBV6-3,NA,CASSYFRDRNYEQYF
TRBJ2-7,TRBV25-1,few,CASRKTGASYEQYF
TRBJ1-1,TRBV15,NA,CATRHVGHYNTEAFF
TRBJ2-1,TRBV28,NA,CASSFVGIHNEQFF
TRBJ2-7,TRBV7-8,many,CASSLGAGGYEQYF
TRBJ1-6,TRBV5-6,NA,CASSPTQGSPLHF
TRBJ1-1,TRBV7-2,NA,CASSLAEGGVYNTEAFF
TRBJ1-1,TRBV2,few,CASSEDSEAFF
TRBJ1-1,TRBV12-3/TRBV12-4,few,CASSDRKGTEAFF
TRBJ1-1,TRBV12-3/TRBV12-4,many,CASILQVGTEAFF
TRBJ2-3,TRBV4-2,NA,CASSQDSGLAESTETQYF
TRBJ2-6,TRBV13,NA,CASSLGLTSLYRSGANVLTF
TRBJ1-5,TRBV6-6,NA,CASRTKGGVGQPQHF
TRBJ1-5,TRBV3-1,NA,CASSQDGDNQPQHF
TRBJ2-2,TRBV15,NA,CATSRQGAGELFF
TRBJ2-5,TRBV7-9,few,CASSSADRYPSETQYF
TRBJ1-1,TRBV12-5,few,CASGLFNMNTEAFF
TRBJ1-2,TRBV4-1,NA,CASSPARGNYGYTF
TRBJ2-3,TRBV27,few,CASSPWGGYPPDTQYF
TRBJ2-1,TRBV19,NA,CASIGGGGVYEQFF
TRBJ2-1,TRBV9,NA,CASSELAGGWNEQFF
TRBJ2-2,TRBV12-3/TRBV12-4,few,CASSPGPTGELFF
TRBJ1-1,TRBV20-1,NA,CSARARQGRSEAFF
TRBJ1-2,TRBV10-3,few,CAISSGGVQGDYGYTF
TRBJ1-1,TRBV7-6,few,CASSLSGSRVPEAFF
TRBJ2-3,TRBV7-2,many,CASSFGTTRADTQYF